These 15 T cell receptor beta chains originate from one sample sequenced in a study of shared clonotypes between healthy human individuals. CD8 cells classed as naive were CD45RO-negative and positively selected for CCR7, excluding terminally differentiated effector memory CD45RA+ cells. The data were produced by immunoSEQ multiplex PCR, yet TCRdb's version contains in-frame clones alone and is incomplete. The sample includes hundreds of thousands of clones, approximately 96% of them seen just once. Sequenced: naive CD8+ T cells sorted from blood. These receptors all stem from a woman aged 25-40 years in good health.

The gene calls are TRBV28 and TRBJ1-3; D ambiguous. Germline lookup yields CDR1 MDHEN and CDR2 SYDVKM. The length of the CDR3 is 14 residues. V was trimmed by 7 bases and J by 4 bases, leaving 14 bases between them. CDR3 loop: CASKAVNSGNTIYF. The CDR3 nucleotides are TGTGCCAGCAAAGCGGTAAATTCAGGAAACACCATATATTTT.

The rearrangement links TRBV14 to TRBJ2-1; D uncertain. V was pared by 4 bases and J by 4 bases, with 8 bases between. Germline loops: CDR1 SGHDN, CDR2 FVKESK. This CDR3 contains 13 residues. The CDR3 protein is CASSPPSYNEQFF. The CDR3 DNA follows: TGTGCCAGCAGCCCCCCTAGTTACAATGAGCAGTTCTTC. Combining the CDR3 with reference TRBV14 and TRBJ2-1 gives the whole variable domain EAGVTQFPSHSVIEKGQTVTLRCDPISGHDNLYWYRRVMGKEIKFLLHFVKESKQDESGMPNNRFLAERTGGTYSTLKVQPAELEDSGVYFCASSPPSYNEQFFGPGTRLTVL.

The chain is built from TRBV27 and TRBJ2-7, with TRBD1 as a possible D gene (6 bases). Germline V gives CDR1 MNHEY, CDR2 SMNVEV (reference sequence). CDR3 length: 15 amino acids. V dropped 6 bases and J dropped 0 bases, with 15 bases sitting between them. The CDR3 is CASREDSYSSYEQYF. For the CDR3, the DNA is TGTGCCAGCAGGGAGGACAGTTACTCCTCCTACGAGCAGTACTTC.

This chain connects TRBV5-1 to TRBJ2-1; unclear D gene. Germline CDR1 SGHRS, CDR2 YFSETQ. The CDR3 totals 11 residues. V shed 4 bases and J shed 9 bases, with 8 bases lying between them. CDR3 bases: TGCGCCAGCAGCATAAGTCGTGAGCAGTTCTTC. Its protein product is CASSISREQFF.

The sample holds one count of this clone. This sequence joins TRBV27 and TRBJ2-7; D not resolved. V lost 5 bases to trimming and J lost 0 bases, with 5 bases between them. Germline lookup yields CDR1 MNHEY and CDR2 SMNVEV (reference sequence). CDR3 length: 12 residues. As DNA, the CDR3 is TGTGCCAGCAGTAAGAACTCCTACGAGCAGTACTTC. It yields the protein CASSKNSYEQYF.

In the case of this clone: Other DNA sequences within the sample encode an identical CDR3. V and J are TRBV28 and TRBJ1-4; D is unclear. V was trimmed by 2 bases and J by 4 bases, leaving 8 bases between them. Germline assignment: CDR1 MDHEN and CDR2 SYDVKM. This CDR3 contains 14 residues. CDR3 sequence reads: CASSLRPGNEKLFF. CDR3 bases: TGTGCCAGCAGTTTACGCCCCGGTAATGAAAAACTGTTTTTT.

Note on this clone: This specimen includes other DNA sequences encoding the same CDR3. V is TRBV2 and J is TRBJ1-1; 8 bases match TRBD1. J gave up 0 bases and V 5 bases, and 2 bases lay outside the gene matches. The CDR3 sequence is 14 residues long. From germline, CDR1 is SNHLY and CDR2 FYNNEI. CDR3 sequence: CASSWTGMNTEAFF. The CDR3, as DNA: TGTGCCAGCAGTTGGACAGGGATGAACACTGAAGCTTTCTTT.

On this clone: Other DNA sequences in this specimen translate into the identical CDR3. V usage is TRBV27 and J usage is TRBJ2-7; D might be TRBD2 (5 bases). V was shortened by 5 bases and J by 4 bases, with 9 bases between the two germline ends. Germline values: CDR1 MNHEY, CDR2 SMNVEV (reference sequence). CDR3 length: 12 residues. The DNA of the CDR3 is TGTGCCAGCAGTCGGGGAACTTACGAGCAGTACTTC. This codes for CASSRGTYEQYF.

V usage is TRBV27 and J usage is TRBJ1-2; D is uncertain. This CDR3 has 14 amino acids. V dropped 5 bases and J dropped 8 bases, with 18 bases sitting between them. Germline values: CDR1 MNHEY, CDR2 SMNVEV (reference sequence). The CDR3 sequence is CASSALTPPAGYTF. The DNA of the CDR3 is TGTGCCAGCAGTGCCTTGACACCTCCAGCAGGCTACACCTTC.

The chain employs TRBV11-3 and TRBJ1-1; D gene unclear. The CDR3 has 14 residues. Germline V gene lookup returns CDR1 SGHNT and CDR2 YENEEA. The V end lost 1 base, the J end lost 11 bases, and 17 bases lay between the germline ends. CDR3 coding DNA: TGTGCCAGCAGCTTAGGGGCATATTCAAGGCGGGCTTTCTTT. This sequence encodes CASSLGAYSRRAFF.

This clone came up once. The chain uses TRBV7-9 and TRBJ2-7; TRBD1 agrees at 7 bases. Germline V CDR1 and CDR2: SEHNR, FQNEAQ (reference sequence). The CDR3 has 14 residues. V lost 5 bases to trimming and J lost 5 bases; unmatched junction nucleotides: 9. The DNA for the CDR3 is TGTGCCAGCAGCCGACTCGACAGGGTTCACGAGCAGTACTTC. Residues: CASSRLDRVHEQYF.

The chain recombines TRBV4-1 with TRBJ1-1, with 10 bases lining up with TRBD1. V lost 3 bases, J lost 6 bases, and 7 bases stayed unmatched. This CDR3 region has 15 residues. CDR1 and CDR2 from the germline V gene are MGHRA and YSYEKL. The CDR3 region is CASSHLDRGMAEAFF. In DNA, the CDR3 is TGCGCCAGCAGCCACCTGGACAGGGGGATGGCTGAAGCTTTCTTT.

The CDR3 DNA sequence: TGTGCCAGTAGTATAGTTTTCGACCCTCCGCGAGAGACCCAGTACTTC. Translation gives CASSIVFDPPRETQYF. The chain employs TRBV19 and TRBJ2-5; D is unclear. Deletions cut 1 base from V and 4 bases from J, with 16 bases between. The CDR3 extends over 16 amino acids. CDR1 and CDR2 from the germline V gene are LNHDA and SQIVND (reference sequence).

The rearrangement uses TRBV5-5 and TRBJ1-4; no clear D gene. V was cut by 6 bases and J by 4 bases, with 13 bases left in between. Germline assignment: CDR1 SGHKS and CDR2 YYEKEE (reference sequence). There are 14 residues in the CDR3. The chain's CDR3 is CASTPGGSNEKLFF. The CDR3 bases are TGTGCCAGCACCCCGGGAGGGAGTAATGAAAAACTGTTTTTT.

Points on this clone: The sample contains more than one DNA sequence encoding this CDR3. This chain joins TRBV7-9 and TRBJ2-5; no reliable D call. Trimming removed 2 bases from V and 2 bases from J, with 9 bases in between. Looked up from germline, CDR1 is SEHNR and CDR2 is FQNEAQ (reference sequence). The CDR3 is 14 amino acids. The CDR3 DNA is TGTGCCAGCAGCTTATCGTTGGGTCAAGAGACCCAGTACTTC. Its protein is CASSLSLGQETQYF.